These 28 T cell receptor beta chains came from one sample sequenced in a study of CD8+CD57+ T cells in acquired aplastic anemia. The template used for profiling TCR beta VDJ and CDR3 was genomic DNA. TCRdb fed the reads into MiXCR, producing one record per CDR3 protein. Here the sample spans over 150,000 distinct CDR3 sequences, 35% to 55% being singletons. The sequenced material came from sorted CD4+, CD8+, or CD8+CD57+ T cells (not recorded which) from PBMCs. These receptors all stem from a human donor in good health.

This clonotype was found many times. The chain employs TRBV7-2 and TRBJ2-5; TRBD2 matches at 13 bases. V shed 4 bases, J shed 4 bases, and the junction held 12 bases outside the gene matches. The CDR3 extends over 18 amino acids. Germline V gene lookup returns CDR1 SGHTA and CDR2 FQGNSA. In DNA, the CDR3 is TGTGCCAGCAGCTCGGGACTAGCGGGAAGATCAACTTTAGAGACCCAGTACTTC. This sequence encodes CASSSGLAGRSTLETQYF. The variable domain in full, with the rest retrieved from reference TRBV7-2 and TRBJ2-5, is GAGVSQSPSNKVTEKGKDVELRCDPISGHTALYWYRQSLGQGLEFLIYFQGNSAPDKSGLPSDRFSAERTGGSVSTLTIQRTQQEDSAVYLCASSSGLAGRSTLETQYFGPGTRLLVL.

A few counts support this clonotype. A junction boundary mismatches the germline segment, possibly from a read error. The chain uses TRBV3-1 and TRBJ1-2; the match to TRBD1 covers 7 bases. Germline V gene lookup returns CDR1 LGHDT and CDR2 YNNKEL (reference sequence). This CDR3 is 13 amino acids long. The CDR3 sequence is CASSQRGQRRGFF. CDR3 DNA: TGTGCCAGCAGCCAACGGGGACAGAGACGAGGATTCTTC.

The sample holds many counts of this clonotype. This chain uses TRBV10-3 with TRBJ2-7; possibly TRBD1 or TRBD2 for D (7 bases each). V was clipped by 3 bases and J by 5 bases, with 20 bases between them. Germline V CDR1 and CDR2: ENHRY, SYGVKD. The CDR3 spans 16 residues. The CDR3 is CAISDLRGGNRHEQYF. Here the CDR3 DNA reads TGTGCCATCAGTGACCTCAGGGGGGGAAATCGCCACGAGCAGTACTTC.

Concerning this clonotype itself: A read error may be the cause here, since a much bigger clone is one base away. The chain uses TRBV20-1 and TRBJ1-4; D gene ambiguous. V dropped 4 bases and J dropped 10 bases, with 19 bases sitting between them. In germline, CDR1 is DFQATT, CDR2 SNEGSKA (reference sequence). This CDR3 region has 14 residues. The CDR3, as DNA: TGCAGTGCTAAAATCGGGAGCGCGCCGGGAAAACTGTTTTTT. Protein sequence: CSAKIGSAPGKLFF.

The sample holds one count of this clonotype. V gene TRBV10-3 combines with J gene TRBJ2-2, with D possibly matching TRBD1 (6 bases). The V gene's germline CDR1 is ENHRY and CDR2 SYGVKD. The V gene lost 2 bases and the J gene lost 5 bases, with 18 bases spanning the gap. This CDR3 comprises 17 residues. The CDR3 protein is CAISEPTQGRGTGELFF. CDR3 bases: TGTGCCATCAGTGAGCCAACACAGGGTCGAGGAACCGGGGAGCTGTTTTTT.

This chain connects TRBV11-2 to TRBJ2-3; 13 nucleotides align to TRBD2. Germline CDR1 reads SGHAT; CDR2 reads FQNNGV. The CDR3 length is 15 residues. The junction had 4 bases not matched to a gene; V was cut back by 5 bases and J by 5 bases. CDR3 DNA: TGTGCCAGCAGCCCACTAGCGGGGGGGGGAGATACGCAGTATTTT. This encodes CASSPLAGGGDTQYF.

This chain links TRBV20-1 with TRBJ2-7; D unresolved. CDR3 size: 15 residues. Germline loops: CDR1 DFQATT, CDR2 SNEGSKA (reference sequence). V lost 0 bases to trimming and J lost 3 bases, with 15 bases between them. CDR3 sequence: CSARDMTFDYYEQYF. The CDR3 DNA follows: TGCAGTGCTAGAGATATGACTTTCGATTACTACGAGCAGTACTTC.

Worth noting for this clonotype: Given a much more abundant clone one base away, this may be a read error. The J gene is TRBJ2-7, the V gene TRBV2, with D possibly being TRBD1 (5 bases). The better agreement between TRBJ2-1 and the DNA end casts doubt on the J call. The CDR3 is 15 amino acids. CDR1 SNHLY and CDR2 FYNNEI come from the germline V gene. The CDR3: CASSYSRQPIYEQFF. The CDR3 nucleotides are TGTGCCAGCAGTTACTCGAGACAGCCTATCTACGAGCAGTTCTTC.

In the case of this clonotype: Given a much more abundant clone one base away, this may be a read error. The rearrangement joins TRBV28 to TRBJ2-5; no clear D. V was cut by 2 bases and J by 3 bases, with 7 bases left in between. The CDR3 sequence is 13 residues long. CDR1 and CDR2 from the germline V gene are MDHEN and SYDVKM. CDR3 in amino acids: CASSLIGEETQYF. For the CDR3, the DNA is TGTGCCAGCAGTTTAATCGGAGAAGAGACCCAGTACTTC.

This rearrangement joins TRBV6-4 to TRBJ1-1; D gene uncertain. Germline CDR1 reads MRHNA; CDR2 reads SNTAGT. There are 11 residues in the CDR3. V dropped 2 bases and J dropped 7 bases, with 5 bases sitting between them. In DNA, the CDR3 is TGTGCCAGCAGTGACAGATATGAAGCTTTCTTT. Amino acids: CASSDRYEAFF.

This clonotype was detected many times. V and J are TRBV20-1 and TRBJ1-4, with 8 bases fitting TRBD1. The CDR3 is 14 residues long. V shed 3 bases, J shed 5 bases, and the junction held 5 bases outside the gene matches. CDR1 and CDR2 (germline): DFQATT, SNEGSKA (reference sequence). The CDR3 spells CSASRRQGNEKLFF. CDR3 sequence (DNA): TGCAGTGCTAGTCGGCGACAGGGGAATGAAAAACTGTTTTTT.

This clonotype was detected only a few times. V usage is TRBV30 and J usage is TRBJ1-5, with D hard to call. The CDR3 has 13 residues. The ends were cut back, 2 bases at V and 1 base at J, with 6 bases in the middle. CDR1 is GTSNPN and CDR2 is SVGIG in the germline V gene (reference sequence). CDR3 residues: CAWSKDSNQPQHF. The CDR3 DNA reads TGTGCCTGGAGTAAGGACAGCAATCAGCCCCAGCATTTT.

This chain connects TRBV24-1 to TRBJ1-5, with a weak D call TRBD1 (5 bases). In germline, CDR1 is KGHDR, CDR2 SFDVKD. The CDR3 is 14 residues long. V was pared by 4 bases and J by 4 bases, with 10 bases between. CDR3 in DNA: TGTGCCACCAGTGAACGGGGGGGTAATCAGCCCCAGCATTTT. Its protein is CATSERGGNQPQHF.

This clonotype was observed at least ten times. CDR3 DNA sequence: TGTGCCAGCAGTTTGCGTCTGAATAATTCACCCCTCCACTTT. Encoded protein: CASSLRLNNSPLHF. V and J are TRBV12-3 or TRBV12-4 and TRBJ1-6; D uncertain. The length of the CDR3 is 14 residues. Trimming cost V 3 bases and J 5 bases, with 8 bases left between them.

This clonotype was seen at least ten times. The chain carries TRBV27 and TRBJ1-2; TRBD1 is a possible D gene (6 bases). Germline CDR1 is MNHEY and CDR2 is SMNVEV (reference sequence). Between the trimmed V and J ends, which lost 5 bases and 1 base, there was a span of 14 bases. The CDR3 is 15 amino acids. The CDR3, as DNA: TGTGCCAGCAGTCCGAAGACAGGAGGTAACTATGGCTACACCTTC. Amino acids: CASSPKTGGNYGYTF.

This clonotype has a count of ten or more. The V gene is TRBV5-1, the J gene TRBJ2-5; D gene unclear. The CDR3 is 17 residues long. Germline V CDR1 and CDR2: SGHRS, YFSETQ. V was pared by 0 bases and J by 0 bases, with 15 bases between. In nucleotides, the CDR3 is TGCGCCAGCAGCTTGGGGCTAAGCGTTGGGTACCAAGAGACCCAGTACTTC. The encoded protein is CASSLGLSVGYQETQYF.

This clonotype came up a few times. In DNA form, the CDR3 reads TGTGCCAGCACGGAGGGCCCAGGGTGGTCCTACGAGCAGTACTTC. This translates into CASTEGPGWSYEQYF. The J gene is TRBJ2-7, the V gene TRBV28; D perhaps matches TRBD2 (6 bases). Germline V gives CDR1 MDHEN, CDR2 SYDVKM. Trimming removed 7 bases from V and 1 base from J, with 17 bases in between. The CDR3 extends over 15 amino acids. Full variable domain (remainder filled in from reference TRBV28 and TRBJ2-7): DVKVTQSSRYLVKRTGEKVFLECVQDMDHENMFWYRQDPGLGLRLIYFSYDVKMKEKGDIPEGYSVSREKKERFSLILESASTNQTSMYLCASTEGPGWSYEQYFGPGTRLTVT.

This clonotype was detected a few times. This rearrangement joins TRBV6-5 to TRBJ2-3; TRBD1 matches at 8 bases. The CDR3 totals 16 residues. Per germline, CDR1 MNHEY and CDR2 SVGAGI. V lost 6 bases to trimming and J lost 0 bases; unmatched junction nucleotides: 8. The CDR3 DNA follows: TGTGCCAGCAGGAACCGGGACAGGAGGAGCACAGATACGCAGTATTTT. Translating it yields CASRNRDRRSTDTQYF.

V gene TRBV5-1 combines with J gene TRBJ2-3, with D perhaps TRBD2 (6 bases). V shed 7 bases and J shed 0 bases, with 12 bases lying between them. The germline V gene has CDR1 SGHRS and CDR2 YFSETQ. This CDR3 has 14 residues. The CDR3 reads CASRSGVSTDTQYF. The CDR3 DNA reads as TGCGCCAGCCGTTCGGGAGTAAGCACAGATACGCAGTATTTT.

This clonotype was seen a single time. This chain connects TRBV5-4 to TRBJ2-3, with 7 bases aligning to TRBD2. The J segment lost 0 bases and the V segment lost 3 bases, leaving 4 bases of the junction unmatched. CDR1 and CDR2 from the germline V gene are SGHNT and YYREEE (reference sequence). The CDR3 is 15 amino acids. The CDR3 region is CASSSRLASTDTQYF. CDR3 coding DNA: TGTGCCAGCAGCTCCCGACTAGCTAGCACAGATACGCAGTATTTT.

This clonotype was seen many times. V usage is TRBV7-3 and J usage is TRBJ1-6; D gene unclear. The germline V and J ends were trimmed by 2 bases and 4 bases, with 6 bases remaining between them. Germline V CDR1 and CDR2: SGHTA, FQGTGA. The CDR3 sequence is 14 residues long. This chain's CDR3 is CASSLFGYNSPLHF. The CDR3 coding sequence is TGTGCCAGCAGCTTATTCGGATATAATTCACCCCTCCACTTT.

The chain employs TRBV5-4 and TRBJ2-7; 10 nucleotides agree with TRBD2. The V segment lost 4 bases and the J segment 3 bases; nucleotides outside the gene matches: 7. Per the germline V gene, CDR1 is SGHNT and CDR2 is YYREEE (reference sequence). The CDR3 has 15 amino acids. The CDR3 here is CASSPPRTSGYEQYF. In DNA, the CDR3 is TGTGCCAGCAGCCCCCCCAGGACTAGCGGCTACGAGCAGTACTTC.

The chain uses TRBV29-1 and TRBJ2-7; 7 bases map to TRBD1. Germline CDR1 SQVTM, CDR2 ANQGSEA. V shed 8 bases, J shed 0 bases, and the junction held 10 bases outside the gene matches. The CDR3 extends over 14 amino acids. As DNA, the CDR3 is TGCAGCCATTTGGGACAGTCGTACTCCTACGAGCAGTACTTC. It yields the protein CSHLGQSYSYEQYF.

CDR3 sequence reads: CASSGRDRAGNQPQHF. Here the CDR3 DNA reads TGTGCCAGCAGTGGCCGGGACAGGGCCGGCAATCAGCCCCAGCATTTT. The rearrangement joins TRBV6-1 to TRBJ1-5; 9 bases fit TRBD1. Germline V gene lookup returns CDR1 MNHNS and CDR2 SASEGT. The CDR3 runs 16 residues. Trimming at V came to 4 bases and at J to 2 bases, leaving 6 bases not matched to a gene.

The chain links TRBV12-3 or TRBV12-4 to TRBJ2-2, with D perhaps matching TRBD1 or TRBD2 (6 bases each). This CDR3 spans 15 amino acids. Trimming removed 6 bases from V and 6 bases from J, with 17 bases in between. The CDR3 sequence: CASRAPRGGPGELFF. CDR3 sequence (DNA): TGTGCCAGCAGGGCCCCCCGTGGGGGGCCCGGGGAGCTGTTTTTT.

The chain employs TRBV19 and TRBJ1-5; maybe TRBD1 (6 bases). CDR1 LNHDA and CDR2 SQIVND come from the germline V gene (reference sequence). With 4 bases removed from V and 6 bases from J, the gap between germline ends came to 25 bases. CDR3 size: 18 residues. The CDR3 nucleotides are TGTGCCAGTAGTAACAGGGTCGGTGTGTCCTCGTATGGTCAGCCCCAGCATTTT. Protein: CASSNRVGVSSYGQPQHF.

This clonotype was seen only a few times. The chain uses TRBV14 and TRBJ2-1, with TRBD2 matching over 10 bases. Unmatched junction bases numbered 12, after V lost 0 bases and J lost 1 base. Germline V gene data show CDR1 as SGHDN and CDR2 as FVKESK. This CDR3 has 20 residues. CDR3 nucleotide sequence: TGTGCCAGCAGCCAAGACGTCCCGAGTAGCGGGAGGACTTCCTACAATGAGCAGTTCTTC. Translation: CASSQDVPSSGRTSYNEQFF.

As to this clonotype: A junction end diverges from the germline sequence, so it may reflect a read error. The chain joins TRBV29-1 to TRBJ1-6; TRBD1 matches at 7 bases. The CDR3 has 11 residues. Looked up from germline, CDR1 is SQVTM and CDR2 is ANQGSEA. CDR3 nucleotide sequence: TGCAGCGTTGGGGGGTTAGGGGGGGGACAGTTT. This translates into CSVGGLGGGQF.